The clone carrying this TCR beta chain was counted many times. What it binds is not known. The data belong to a study of T cells in Graves' hyperthyroidism and ophthalmopathy. Overall study: The blood sample was taken at first diagnosis, before treatment began. Overall study results and limits: Ophthalmopathy, as predicted by the model, came a median approximately 5.9 months after the prediction.

Researchers amplified the TCR beta CDR3 regions from RNA transcripts. First-round RT-PCR of the TCR CDR3 relied on the HTBI primer set. TCRdb fed the multiplex PCR reads into MiXCR, producing one record per CDR3 protein. Among roughly 170,000 distinct CDR3 sequences listed, over 15% were seen once. The diagnostic basis comprised clinical symptoms, serum thyroxine and TRAb, thyroid ultrasound and orbital computed tomography. The clonotype was recovered from a woman aged 45-65 years with Graves' hyperthyroidism. Material: blood.

CDR3 nucleotides: TGTGCCAGCAGTTACGGGACAGGGGACCCCTATGGCTACACCTTC. Its translation: CASSYGTGDPYGYTF. The chain is built from TRBV6-2 or TRBV6-3 and TRBJ1-2; 10 nucleotides match TRBD1. Per germline, CDR1 MNHEY and CDR2 SVGEGT. This CDR3 has 15 amino acids. V trimming: 2 bases; J trimming: 4 bases; junction bases outside the gene matches: 4.